The 10 T cell receptor beta chains presented below share a single source sample, sequenced in a study of shared clonotypes between healthy human individuals. The data were produced by immunoSEQ multiplex PCR, yet TCRdb's version contains in-frame clones alone and is incomplete. The sample includes a few million clones, about 92% seen only once; the top ten take 0.39%. The source material was naive CD4+ T cells from PBMCs. As for subset: CD45RA+ positively selected. These receptors all come from a man between 18 and 29 years old in good health. Some clones in this sample may be carry-over from other donors' samples.

The sample holds a few counts of this clone. This CDR3 is CASSSRAGDEQYF. CDR3 sequence (DNA): TGTGCCAGCAGTTCCCGGGCAGGGGACGAGCAGTACTTC. The chain couples TRBV28 to TRBJ2-7; D is perhaps TRBD1 (6 bases). V was trimmed by 4 bases and J by 5 bases, leaving 12 bases between them. Per the germline V gene, CDR1 is MDHEN and CDR2 is SYDVKM. The CDR3 runs 13 residues.

This chain connects TRBV11-2 to TRBJ1-5; D is unclear. Germline assignment: CDR1 SGHAT and CDR2 FQNNGV. The CDR3 is 15 amino acids. V was pared by 2 bases and J by 4 bases, with 12 bases between. The CDR3 loop reads CASSLSPEGNQPQHF. The CDR3 coding sequence is TGTGCCAGCAGCTTAAGTCCGGAGGGAAATCAGCCCCAGCATTTT.

This rearrangement joins TRBV25-1 to TRBJ2-7; 7 positions match TRBD1. The V and J ends lost 5 bases and 4 bases, in that order; junction bases with no gene match: 8. Germline lookup yields CDR1 MGHDK and CDR2 SYGVNS. This CDR3 spans 14 amino acids. The CDR3 DNA follows: TGTGCCAGCAGTAACCACGGACAGGCTTACGAGCAGTACTTC. Translation: CASSNHGQAYEQYF.

V gene TRBV9 combines with J gene TRBJ2-7; D is uncertain. CDR3 length equals 14 residues. Per germline, CDR1 SGDLS and CDR2 YYNGEE. The V end was cut by 4 bases, the J end by 7 bases, with 18 bases between. CDR3 residues: CASSPRPAVGEQYF. Written as DNA, the CDR3 is TGTGCCAGCAGCCCTCGACCGGCGGTGGGGGAGCAGTACTTC.

J is TRBJ1-5 and V is TRBV29-1, with D hard to call. Trimming removed 4 bases from V and 0 bases from J, with 7 bases in between. The CDR3 is made up of 13 amino acids. CDR1 and CDR2 (germline): SQVTM, ANQGSEA. The CDR3 here is CSVASNSNQPQHF. Here the CDR3 DNA reads TGCAGCGTTGCGTCCAATAGCAATCAGCCCCAGCATTTT.

This clone was seen just once. V is TRBV7-9 and J is TRBJ1-6; D uncertain. This CDR3 contains 15 residues. Trimming pared 1 base from V and 7 bases from J, leaving 11 bases between. From germline, CDR1 is SEHNR and CDR2 FQNEAQ (reference sequence). As DNA, the CDR3 is TGTGCCAGCAGCTTAGGGGCCGCCATCAATTCACCCCTCCACTTT. Protein sequence: CASSLGAAINSPLHF. Variable domain in full (rest from reference TRBV7-9 and TRBJ1-6): DTGVSQNPRHKITKRGQNVTFRCDPISEHNRLYWYRQTLGQGPEFLTYFQNEAQLEKSRLLSDRFSAERPKGSFSTLEIQRTEQGDSAMYLCASSLGAAINSPLHFGNGTRLTVT.

V usage is TRBV18 and J usage is TRBJ1-1; D is unclear. CDR1 KGHSH and CDR2 LQKENI come from the germline V gene. CDR3 length: 15 residues. Trimming shortened V by 5 bases and J by 3 bases, and 16 bases separated the two germline ends. CDR3 nucleotide sequence: TGTGCCAGCTCAGTCGGGCTACTCGACTACACTGAAGCTTTCTTT. As protein: CASSVGLLDYTEAFF. Looking up the rest from reference TRBV18 and TRBJ1-1 gives the full variable domain: NAGVMQNPRHLVRRRGQEARLRCSPMKGHSHVYWYRQLPEEGLKFMVYLQKENIIDESGMPKERFSAEFPKEGPSILRIQQVVRGDSAAYFCASSVGLLDYTEAFFGQGTRLTVV.

The sample holds one count of this clone. The chain combines TRBV5-8 with TRBJ1-2, with unresolved D. CDR1 is SGHTS, CDR2 YDEGEE, per germline. Trimming took 1 base from V and 7 from J, leaving 8 bases between them. The CDR3 contains 12 residues. The CDR3 here is CASSLIFSGYTF. In DNA form, the CDR3 reads TGTGCCAGCAGCTTGATCTTTTCTGGCTACACCTTC.

Regarding this clone: The same CDR3 arises from other DNA sequences in this sample as well. As DNA, the CDR3 is TGTGCCAGCTCACCGAGCGGGACCCAAGAGACCCAGTACTTC. Translated: CASSPSGTQETQYF. The chain couples TRBV18 to TRBJ2-5; 7 nucleotides align to TRBD2. Germline V gene sequence: CDR1 KGHSH, CDR2 LQKENI. The CDR3 has 14 amino acids. V shed 3 bases and J 1 base; nucleotides not matched to a gene: 2. Looking up the rest from reference TRBV18 and TRBJ2-5 gives the full variable domain: NAGVMQNPRHLVRRRGQEARLRCSPMKGHSHVYWYRQLPEEGLKFMVYLQKENIIDESGMPKERFSAEFPKEGPSILRIQQVVRGDSAAYFCASSPSGTQETQYFGPGTRLLVL.

The chain couples TRBV29-1 to TRBJ2-1; the match to TRBD2 covers 10 bases. Germline loops: CDR1 SQVTM, CDR2 ANQGSEA. V shed 5 bases and J 2 bases; nucleotides not matched to a gene: 3. The CDR3 sequence is 14 residues long. CDR3 nucleotides: TGCAGCGTTTTAGCGGGAGGTGCCTACAATGAGCAGTTCTTC. Translating gives CSVLAGGAYNEQFF.